This T cell receptor (beta chain) was sequenced during a study of cytomegalovirus exposure and HLA in healthy donors. Study-wide findings and caveats: There were several of the most significant clusters that appeared linked to common viral pathogens in a later analysis. Of the V segments, some could not be distinguished, including TRBV6-2 and TRBV6-3, and were excluded. The study recorded about 150 TCR beta chains that were cytomegalovirus-associated.

With 60 Vbeta and 13 Jbeta primers, the PCR was carried out. Assay used: immunoSEQ multiplex PCR; TCRdb lists only in-frame clones, some missing. The sample consists of about 35,000 clones, approximately 80% of them appearing once. In germline, CDR1 is MDHEN, CDR2 SYDVKM. CDR3 length: 15 amino acids. V was cut by 2 bases and J by 7 bases, with 17 bases left in between. Turning to this clone: The antigen remains unidentified.

The rearrangement joins TRBV28 to TRBJ2-5; D is possibly TRBD1 (5 bases). The sequenced material came from PBMCs. The clonotype was recovered from a woman younger than 30 in good health and CMV-seronegative. CDR3 coding DNA: TGTGCCAGCAGTTTAGTCTTTGCAGGGCGGATGACCCAGTACTTC. It translates to CASSLVFAGRMTQYF.